Here is one T cell receptor (beta chain) with its context. The data stem from a study of T-cell reconstitution after alpha-beta-depleted transplantation in children. This CDR3 is built from 12 residues. V was cut by 6 bases and J by 7 bases, with 12 bases left in between. Per germline, CDR1 SEHNR and CDR2 FQNEAQ (reference sequence). The library targeted TCRbeta and was prepared with unique molecular identifiers. TCRdb re-analysed the PCR reads in MiXCR, keeping a single row per CDR3 protein. The sample includes around 680,000 distinct CDR3 sequences, 16% of them seen just once. Sequencing used PBMCs from the stem cell graft donor, obtained from the stem cell graft. The receptor comes from a human donor who donated a stem cell graft to a child with acute myeloid leukemia. The chain couples TRBV7-9 to TRBJ1-1; D might be TRBD1 (5 bases). Here the CDR3 DNA reads TGTGCCAGCAGTACGACGGGACTTGAAGCTTTCTTT. Translation gives CASSTTGLEAFF.